These T cell receptor beta chains were read from a single sample in a study of cytomegalovirus exposure and HLA in healthy donors. Sequencing was performed with immunoSEQ multiplex PCR; in TCRdb, only in-frame clones are kept and a portion is missing. The listing records 56,000 or so clones. Sequenced sample: PBMCs. These receptors all stem from a man aged 40-50 years in good health and CMV-seropositive. Both conserved end residues are part of each CDR3. The order of the fields is J gene, V gene, CDR3 protein.

j_gene: TRBJ2-1; v_gene: TRBV19; CDR3aa: CASSHSGSSYNEQFF
j_gene: TRBJ2-1; v_gene: TRBV4-3; CDR3aa: CASSQDGSGFSYNEQFF
j_gene: TRBJ1-2; v_gene: TRBV29-1; CDR3aa: CSVVVGVQGYTF
j_gene: TRBJ2-5; v_gene: TRBV18; CDR3aa: CASSPPYSETQYF
j_gene: TRBJ1-1; v_gene: TRBV7-3; CDR3aa: CASSFGGNTEAFF
j_gene: TRBJ1-4; v_gene: TRBV6-1; CDR3aa: CASSAFEKLFF
j_gene: TRBJ2-7; v_gene: TRBV28; CDR3aa: CASSSTSGGTPYEQYF
j_gene: TRBJ2-6; v_gene: TRBV7-2; CDR3aa: CASSFQDRFSGANVLTF
j_gene: TRBJ2-7; v_gene: TRBV20-1; CDR3aa: CSTERRDEQYF
j_gene: TRBJ1-2; v_gene: TRBV4-2; CDR3aa: CASSQTGGTGGIGGYTF
j_gene: TRBJ1-2; v_gene: TRBV2; CDR3aa: CASIPTGESNYGYTF
j_gene: TRBJ2-7; v_gene: TRBV6-1; CDR3aa: CASSEAATGSYEQYF
j_gene: TRBJ2-7; v_gene: TRBV6-5; CDR3aa: CASSYSGTGPSKQYF
j_gene: -; v_gene: TRBV28; CDR3aa: CASFGAETSYEQYF
j_gene: TRBJ1-1; v_gene: TRBV10-3; CDR3aa: CAISESTVMNTEAFF
j_gene: TRBJ2-5; v_gene: TRBV5-1; CDR3aa: CASVEQGVGETQYF
j_gene: TRBJ1-1; v_gene: TRBV7-9; CDR3aa: CASSAPLRDRGNTEAFF
j_gene: TRBJ2-1; v_gene: TRBV29-1; CDR3aa: CSGRRFGDNEQFF
j_gene: TRBJ2-7; v_gene: TRBV28; CDR3aa: CASRHVREGSYEQYF
j_gene: TRBJ1-2; v_gene: TRBV12-5; CDR3aa: CASGEGGRGYTF
j_gene: TRBJ1-6; v_gene: TRBV18; CDR3aa: CASSPPQGSGSPLHF
j_gene: TRBJ1-5; v_gene: TRBV6-5; CDR3aa: CASSRLRETGAQHF
j_gene: TRBJ1-1; v_gene: TRBV19; CDR3aa: CASSIAANTEAFF
j_gene: TRBJ1-1; v_gene: TRBV7-3; CDR3aa: CASSLGTENTEAFF
j_gene: TRBJ2-7; v_gene: TRBV5-1; CDR3aa: CASSPGQVTYEQYF
j_gene: TRBJ2-1; v_gene: TRBV5-1; CDR3aa: CASSRNPTSGSTNEQFF
j_gene: TRBJ2-7; v_gene: TRBV11-2; CDR3aa: CASSLALAEVYSYEQYF
j_gene: TRBJ2-2; v_gene: TRBV6-1; CDR3aa: CASSESANTGELFF
j_gene: TRBJ1-1; v_gene: TRBV6-6; CDR3aa: CASNPGTANTEAFF
j_gene: TRBJ2-7; v_gene: TRBV5-6; CDR3aa: CASSLDPSDSYEQYF
j_gene: TRBJ1-5; v_gene: TRBV30; CDR3aa: CAWSVQGDQPQHF
j_gene: TRBJ2-7; v_gene: TRBV7-2; CDR3aa: CASSLRRAGREQYF
j_gene: TRBJ2-7; v_gene: TRBV6-4; CDR3aa: CASSQNGQDPYEQYF
j_gene: TRBJ1-3; v_gene: TRBV11-2; CDR3aa: CASNLGAGITSGNTIYF
j_gene: TRBJ2-5; v_gene: TRBV11-3; CDR3aa: CASSKGLAGSETQYF
j_gene: TRBJ2-1; v_gene: TRBV30; CDR3aa: CAGSGTGTYNEQFF
j_gene: TRBJ2-7; v_gene: TRBV5-1; CDR3aa: CASSSPGEGYEQYF
j_gene: TRBJ2-7; v_gene: TRBV6-6; CDR3aa: CASSYSHSGSYEQYF
j_gene: TRBJ1-5; v_gene: TRBV4-1; CDR3aa: CASSQDRQGGQPQHF
j_gene: TRBJ2-3; v_gene: TRBV4-2; CDR3aa: CASSQDPGGKGDTQYF
j_gene: TRBJ2-5; v_gene: TRBV30; CDR3aa: CAWNGGVQETQYF
j_gene: TRBJ2-7; v_gene: TRBV18; CDR3aa: CASSPTSGKQYF
j_gene: TRBJ2-1; v_gene: TRBV6-4; CDR3aa: CASSDSSGGANEQFF
j_gene: TRBJ2-3; v_gene: TRBV7-3; CDR3aa: CASSGLGGWADTQYF
j_gene: TRBJ1-5; v_gene: TRBV5-8; CDR3aa: CASTLGGGEGQPQHF
j_gene: TRBJ1-1; v_gene: TRBV19; CDR3aa: CASSRRGADEAFF
j_gene: TRBJ1-2; v_gene: TRBV6-6; CDR3aa: CASSYSQVQDGYTF
j_gene: TRBJ1-1; v_gene: TRBV5-1; CDR3aa: CASSLASGVTEAFF
j_gene: TRBJ2-1; v_gene: TRBV18; CDR3aa: CASISSGGIGGEQFF
j_gene: TRBJ1-4; v_gene: TRBV7-2; CDR3aa: CASSSWGDREVFF
j_gene: TRBJ1-2; v_gene: TRBV13; CDR3aa: CASSQGTVRGYTF
j_gene: TRBJ2-5; v_gene: TRBV29-1; CDR3aa: CSARRDSETQYF
j_gene: TRBJ1-1; v_gene: TRBV10-3; CDR3aa: CASSQFDRGAEAFF
j_gene: TRBJ1-2; v_gene: TRBV7-8; CDR3aa: CASSSTQNYGYTF
j_gene: TRBJ1-1; v_gene: TRBV6-1; CDR3aa: CASSSISTKNTEAFF
j_gene: TRBJ1-4; v_gene: TRBV6-6; CDR3aa: CASTSDKAANEKLFF
j_gene: TRBJ1-5; v_gene: TRBV19; CDR3aa: CASSVLGTINNQPQHF
j_gene: TRBJ2-1; v_gene: TRBV5-5; CDR3aa: CASSLSGRQGDEQFF
j_gene: TRBJ2-3; v_gene: TRBV11-2; CDR3aa: CASRLSGLDHGTQYF